Sequencing of this TCR beta chain was carried out in a study of blood T cell repertoires in COVID-19 (dated by TCRdb to 2018 to 2020). For the study in its entirety: Samples covering the acute and convalescent phases of COVID-19 were provided by collaborators in the United States, Italy and Spain. The prospective study material was composed of cDNA or gDNA derived from T cells, B-cell-depleted T cells, or PBMCs. Subjects who had been exposed to COVID-19, were actively infected with it, or had recovered from it provided the deeply sampled blood TCRbeta repertoires that made up the dataset. The repertoires were released in a freely available public database meant as a resource for research on the immune response to SARS-CoV-2. The samples were drawn from two sources: the first 160 participants of the ongoing ImmuneRACE study, and 1,000 to 1,500 subjects contributed by 6 global collaborators. A de-identified subject ID, COVID-19 status, age in years and sex were almost always included in the sample metadata. HLA class I and class II types, where available, came from metadata supplied by the sample provider rather than from assay-based typing.

The CDR3 measures 16 amino acids from cysteine to phenylalanine. Only CDR3 DNA remains: 48 bases, in frame from the first base. The germline V gene encodes CDR1 SGHTA and CDR2 FQGNSA. Unmatched junction bases come to 5, with V trimmed by 1 base and J by 6 bases. As regards this clone: Its antigen is still unknown. The record has no base qualities; no much larger clone is one base away.

The collaborating institutions used their own protocols to collect whole blood in K2EDTA tubes. For TCRbeta analysis, collaborator samples were shipped as frozen whole blood, as isolated PBMCs, or as DNA extracted from either sample type. Overall study results and their limits: How much clinical and demographic metadata was included differed by source and by participant, and the metadata was provided uncurated.

TCRbeta CDR3 regions were amplified from genomic DNA using the immunoSEQ Assay, a bias-controlled multiplex PCR. In the source study's methods: Within the assay, amplification of reference gene primers was used to estimate how many nucleated cells each sample contained. To quantify the absolute abundance of each unique TCRbeta CDR3 rearrangement, sequence reads were collapsed and filtered. For each sample, productive Simpson clonality was calculated by taking the square root of Simpson's diversity index across productive rearrangements. Not all clones reach the TCRdb copy of this immuneACCESS table, which keeps in-frame sequences only. Checked studies attribute under half of the gap to unresolved V genes and leave the rest unexplained. V and J calls plus clone size are reproduced from that table; the DNA served to infer D and trimming. The sample table contains 200,000 to 250,000 clones; only one count was recorded for approximately 80% of them. About 8% of the sample is held by the ten biggest clonotypes.

Recombination linked TRBV7-2 to TRBJ2-2, with 10 middle bases fitting TRBD2. This sequence was found in a woman aged 45-65 years with acute or convalescent COVID-19. The specimen sequenced was peripheral blood. CDR3 region: CASSLVSGRAAGELFF. The nucleotide sequence is given as TGTGCCAGCAGCTTAGTCAGCGGGAGGGCGGCCGGGGAGCTGTTTTTT. Here the CDR3 is joined to the reference TRBV7-2 and TRBJ2-2 genes, and the full variable domain is: GAGVSQSPSNKVTEKGKDVELRCDPISGHTALYWYRQSLGQGLEFLIYFQGNSAPDKSGLPSDRFSAERTGGSVSTLTIQRTQQEDSAVYLCASSLVSGRAAGELFFGEGSRLTVL.